The present TCR beta chain was sequenced within a study of naive CD8 T cells in extremely preterm neonates. For this clone: Its antigen is not known.

Whole-study findings and limits: Preterm neonates had significantly lower iChao1 richness than other age groups. Compared with older groups, preterm CDR3s were shorter, with fewer N additions and less trimming.

Samples were taken at extremely preterm deliveries at about 22-27 weeks of gestation. This table comes from immunoSEQ multiplex PCR, and its TCRdb copy is limited to in-frame clones, with some not included. Here the sample spans roughly 890 clones, around 97% being singletons. The specimen sequenced was naive CD8+ T cells from cord blood. This sequence was found in a girl who was born preterm.

CDR3 DNA sequence: TGCGCCAGCAACCGGGACTACGAGCAGTACTTC. Amino acid sequence: CASNRDYEQYF. This chain uses TRBV23-1 with TRBJ2-7, with D perhaps TRBD2 (5 bases). TRBV23-1 is filed as an ORF, its function uncertain. The V end lost 7 bases, the J end lost 3 bases, and 7 bases lay between the germline ends. This CDR3 has 11 residues.